The 22 T cell receptor beta chains below were found in one sample sequenced in a study of cytotoxic CD8 clonotypes in ibrutinib-treated CLL. The data were produced by immunoSEQ multiplex PCR, yet TCRdb's version contains in-frame clones alone and is incomplete. The sample yields 75,000 to 90,000 clones, roughly 83% seen once. The material was PBMCs, obtained after 24 months of ibrutinib treatment. Receptors originate from a human donor with chronic lymphocytic leukemia.

This clone was found once. The chain recombines TRBV28 with TRBJ1-4; 10 bases fit TRBD1. V trimming: 5 bases; J trimming: 4 bases; junction bases outside the gene matches: 10. This CDR3 comprises 17 residues. Germline CDR1 MDHEN, CDR2 SYDVKM. The CDR3 spells CASSPPVRDRGNEKLFF. CDR3 bases: TGTGCCAGCAGTCCTCCCGTCCGGGACAGGGGTAATGAAAAACTGTTTTTT.

The genes are TRBV9 and TRBJ2-3; maybe TRBD2 (6 bases). The germline V gene has CDR1 SGDLS and CDR2 YYNGEE. The V end was cut by 6 bases, the J end by 2 bases, with 13 bases between. The CDR3 runs to 14 residues. The CDR3 sequence: CASNGGAYTDTQYF. The DNA for the CDR3 is TGTGCCAGCAATGGCGGGGCATACACAGATACGCAGTATTTT.

The chain is built from TRBV10-3 and TRBJ2-1; 10 nucleotides line up with TRBD2. This CDR3 comprises 18 residues. The germline gives CDR1 ENHRY, CDR2 SYGVKD. The V and J ends lost 2 bases and 5 bases, in that order; junction bases with no gene match: 12. CDR3 sequence reads: CAISETFVAGGMNNEQFF. Written as DNA, the CDR3 is TGTGCCATCAGTGAGACCTTTGTAGCGGGAGGAATGAACAATGAGCAGTTCTTC.

V is TRBV6-1 and J is TRBJ1-1; D might be TRBD1 (6 bases). Trimming cost V 7 bases and J 10 bases, with 25 bases left between them. Germline V gene sequence: CDR1 MNHNS, CDR2 SASEGT. This CDR3 comprises 15 residues. CDR3 sequence reads: CASTEGGRGAFGAFF. CDR3 bases: TGTGCCAGCACCGAGGGGGGGAGAGGGGCCTTTGGAGCTTTCTTT.

CDR3 nucleotides: TGTGCCAGCGGACCCGCAGAGACCCAGTACTTC. Residues: CASGPAETQYF. The rearrangement links TRBV11-2 to TRBJ2-5; D uncertain. The V gene's germline CDR1 is SGHAT and CDR2 FQNNGV. The CDR3 contains 11 residues. V was clipped by 8 bases and J by 4 bases, with 8 bases between them.

This chain uses TRBV15 with TRBJ2-1; D unresolved. Trimming cost V 4 bases and J 3 bases, with 4 bases left between them. CDR1 and CDR2 from the germline V gene are LNHNV and YYDKDF (reference sequence). The CDR3 has 12 residues. The chain's CDR3 is CATSNGYNEQFF. Here the CDR3 DNA reads TGTGCCACCAGCAACGGCTACAATGAGCAGTTCTTC.

This rearrangement joins TRBV7-6 to TRBJ2-3; 10 positions agree with TRBD2. The trim removed 4 bases at V and 1 base at J, leaving 8 bases unmatched. The CDR3 loop spans 17 amino acids. Germline CDR1 and CDR2: SGHVS and FNYEAQ. CDR3 in DNA: TGTGCCAGCAGCTCTAGCGGGAGACCCTCCGGCACAGATACGCAGTATTTT. Residues: CASSSSGRPSGTDTQYF.

V and J are TRBV11-2 and TRBJ2-7; 9 nucleotides match TRBD2. Germline-derived CDR1 and CDR2 are SGHAT and FQNNGV. V shed 1 base, J shed 6 bases, and the junction held 7 bases outside the gene matches. This CDR3 has 15 amino acids. CDR3 bases: TGTGCCAGCAGCTTAGTAGGCGGGAGGGCCAGCGAGCAGTACTTC. It is translated as CASSLVGGRASEQYF.

This rearrangement joins TRBV7-9 to TRBJ2-3, with D unclear. CDR1 is SEHNR, CDR2 FQNEAQ, per germline (reference sequence). The CDR3 runs 16 residues. Deletions cut 5 bases from V and 2 bases from J, with 17 bases between. The CDR3 reads CASSPPSAGYTDTQYF. Written as DNA, the CDR3 is TGTGCCAGCAGCCCCCCCAGTGCTGGGTACACAGATACGCAGTATTTT.

V gene TRBV5-1 combines with J gene TRBJ2-2, with D uncertain. CDR3 length: 17 amino acids. The V gene lost 6 bases and the J gene lost 1 base, with 19 bases spanning the gap. Looked up from germline, CDR1 is SGHRS and CDR2 is YFSETQ. The CDR3 sequence: CASTPIPRQLNTGELFF. The CDR3 DNA sequence: TGCGCCAGCACCCCGATCCCCCGACAACTGAACACCGGGGAGCTGTTTTTT.

This rearrangement joins TRBV5-4 to TRBJ2-7; 13 bases agree with TRBD2. Germline V gene lookup returns CDR1 SGHNT and CDR2 YYREEE (reference sequence). The CDR3 consists of 17 residues. Trimming removed 4 bases from V and 4 bases from J; junction bases left unmatched: 11. This CDR3 is CASSGQGTSGEIYEQYF. DNA of the CDR3: TGTGCCAGCAGCGGACAAGGGACTAGCGGGGAAATTTACGAGCAGTACTTC.

This clone was observed a handful of times. V and J are TRBV5-1 and TRBJ2-5; 9 bases fit TRBD2. Germline CDR1 SGHRS, CDR2 YFSETQ. This CDR3 comprises 18 residues. V lost 4 bases, J lost 4 bases, and 17 bases stayed unmatched. The CDR3: CASSLFAGGPKRGETQYF. The CDR3 DNA follows: TGCGCCAGCAGCCTTTTTGCGGGAGGGCCCAAAAGAGGAGAGACCCAGTACTTC.

This clone showed up just once. The same CDR3 can be traced to other DNA sequences in this sample. V and J are TRBV5-4 and TRBJ2-7; D perhaps matches TRBD1 (5 bases). Trimming pared 4 bases from V and 6 bases from J, leaving 17 bases between. The CDR3 runs 14 residues. CDR1 is SGHNT, CDR2 YYREEE, per germline (reference sequence). The CDR3: CASSTSSGYGEQYF. The DNA for the CDR3 is TGTGCCAGCAGCACATCGTCAGGGTACGGCGAGCAGTACTTC. The complete variable domain, with remaining parts taken from reference TRBV5-4 and TRBJ2-7, reads ETGVTQSPTHLIKTRGQQVTLRCSSQSGHNTVSWYQQALGQGPQFIFQYYREEENGRGNFPPRFSGLQFPNYSSELNVNALELDDSALYLCASSTSSGYGEQYFGPGTRLTVT.

This rearrangement joins TRBV5-5 to TRBJ2-2, with TRBD2 matching over 7 bases. With 2 bases clipped from V and 4 bases from J, the junction kept 5 bases outside the gene matches. The CDR3 consists of 15 residues. Germline V gives CDR1 SGHKS, CDR2 YYEKEE (reference sequence). The CDR3 here is CASSFAGRSTGELFF. The CDR3 DNA sequence: TGTGCCAGCAGCTTCGCCGGGAGGAGCACCGGGGAGCTGTTTTTT.

The chain carries TRBV7-9 and TRBJ2-2; D gene uncertain. This CDR3 comprises 14 residues. Germline CDR1 and CDR2: SEHNR and FQNEAQ (reference sequence). The V and J ends lost 2 bases and 1 base respectively, with 5 bases between them. The CDR3 here is CASSLSGNTGELFF. In nucleotides, the CDR3 is TGTGCCAGCAGCTTATCGGGGAACACCGGGGAGCTGTTTTTT.

The genes are TRBV30 and TRBJ2-3; the match to TRBD2 covers 7 bases. The ends lost 4 bases at V and 2 bases at J; junction bases unmatched: 6. Germline V lookup: CDR1 GTSNPN, CDR2 SVGIG (reference sequence). The CDR3 sequence is 14 residues long. CDR3 sequence: CAWKASGNTDTQYF. CDR3 DNA: TGTGCCTGGAAGGCTAGCGGAAACACAGATACGCAGTATTTT.

This chain connects TRBV7-6 to TRBJ2-7, with a weak D call TRBD1 (7 bases). The germline CDR1 and CDR2 sequences are SGHVS and FNYEAQ. V was trimmed by 5 bases and J by 0 bases, leaving 17 bases between them. The CDR3 extends over 16 amino acids. CDR3 sequence (DNA): TGTGCCAGCAGCCGAGCCCCAGGGGGAGGCTCCTACGAGCAGTACTTC. It translates to CASSRAPGGGSYEQYF.

The CDR3 DNA is TGTGCCAGCAATATAGGACTAGCGACAGATACGCAGTATTTT. Translating gives CASNIGLATDTQYF. V and J are TRBV2 and TRBJ2-3; TRBD2 matches at 9 bases. The CDR3 contains 14 residues. J gave up 3 bases and V 7 bases, and 5 bases lay outside the gene matches. Germline-derived CDR1 and CDR2 are SNHLY and FYNNEI.

The chain joins TRBV28 to TRBJ2-7; D not certain. Germline V gene data show CDR1 as MDHEN and CDR2 as SYDVKM. Trimming took 5 bases from V and 3 from J, leaving 8 bases between them. The CDR3 runs 12 residues. The CDR3: CASSEPYYEQYF. CDR3 nucleotide sequence: TGTGCCAGCAGTGAACCCTACTACGAGCAGTACTTC.

The CDR3 here is CASSPGSYNEQFF. CDR3 sequence (DNA): TGTGCCAGCAGCCCAGGGTCCTACAATGAGCAGTTCTTC. The chain combines TRBV7-7 with TRBJ2-1; D might be TRBD1 (5 bases). The CDR3 is 13 amino acids. Germline CDR1 reads SSHAT; CDR2 reads FNYEAQ (reference sequence). V was trimmed by 5 bases and J by 1 base, leaving 6 bases between them.

This chain links TRBV6-1 with TRBJ2-1, with 7 bases aligning to TRBD2. Germline V lookup: CDR1 MNHNS, CDR2 SASEGT. V trimming: 5 bases; J trimming: 8 bases; junction bases outside the gene matches: 3. There are 12 residues in the CDR3. Here the CDR3 DNA reads TGTGCCAGCAGTAGACTAGCCGATGAGCAGTTCTTC. Translation: CASSRLADEQFF.

The genes are TRBV7-9 and TRBJ2-7; D is ambiguous. This CDR3 is built from 15 residues. Trimming removed 5 bases from V and 6 bases from J, with 20 bases in between. Per the germline V gene, CDR1 is SEHNR and CDR2 is FQNEAQ (reference sequence). This chain's CDR3 is CASSPPAVWASEQYF. In DNA, the CDR3 is TGTGCCAGCAGCCCCCCGGCTGTTTGGGCAAGCGAGCAGTACTTC. Complete variable domain (other parts from reference TRBV7-9 and TRBJ2-7): DTGVSQNPRHKITKRGQNVTFRCDPISEHNRLYWYRQTLGQGPEFLTYFQNEAQLEKSRLLSDRFSAERPKGSFSTLEIQRTEQGDSAMYLCASSPPAVWASEQYFGPGTRLTVT.